One T cell receptor (beta chain) is described in this entry. Its antigen is unidentified. This entry belongs to a study of shared clonotypes between healthy human individuals. Points from the study as a whole: The genetic and exposure-history diversity represented was limited by few donors. The researchers took only blood, and tissue repertoires probably look different. Memory subsets had estimated richness that was generally smaller than that of naive subsets.

Germline CDR1 and CDR2: SGHTS and YDEGEE. Trimming took 4 bases from V and 9 from J; bases not matched to a gene: 7. The CDR3 covers 14 residues. Profiled with immunoSEQ multiplex PCR; TCRdb holds only in-frame clones, not every one. The sample records 1 million to 1.3 million clones, 78% being singletons. Sequencing input: memory CD4+ T cells from PBMCs. This sample's subset: CD45RA-negative fraction. V usage is TRBV5-8 and J usage is TRBJ2-6; 7 nucleotides match TRBD2. This clonotype was sampled from a young man in good health. Some clones in this sample may be carry-over from other donors' samples. CDR3 sequence reads: CASSRRGDNNVLTF. DNA of the CDR3: TGTGCCAGCAGCCGCCGGGGGGATAACAACGTCCTGACTTTC.